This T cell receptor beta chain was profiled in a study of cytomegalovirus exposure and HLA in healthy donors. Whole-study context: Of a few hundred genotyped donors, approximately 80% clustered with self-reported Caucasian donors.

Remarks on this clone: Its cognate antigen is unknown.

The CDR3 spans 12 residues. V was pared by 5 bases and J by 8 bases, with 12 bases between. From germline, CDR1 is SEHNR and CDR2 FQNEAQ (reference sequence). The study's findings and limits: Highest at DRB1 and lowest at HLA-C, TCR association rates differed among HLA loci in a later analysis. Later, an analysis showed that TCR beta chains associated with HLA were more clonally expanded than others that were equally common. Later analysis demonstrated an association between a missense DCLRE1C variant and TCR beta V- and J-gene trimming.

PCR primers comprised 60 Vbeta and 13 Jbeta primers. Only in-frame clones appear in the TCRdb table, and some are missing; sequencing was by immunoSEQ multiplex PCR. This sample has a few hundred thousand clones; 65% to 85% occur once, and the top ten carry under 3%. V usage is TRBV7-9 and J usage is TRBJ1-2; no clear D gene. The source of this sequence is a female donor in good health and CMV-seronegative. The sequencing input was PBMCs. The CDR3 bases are TGTGCCAGCAGCGTAGGCGGCGGGGGCTACACCTTC. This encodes CASSVGGGGYTF. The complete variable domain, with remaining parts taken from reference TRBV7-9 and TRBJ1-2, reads DTGVSQNPRHKITKRGQNVTFRCDPISEHNRLYWYRQTLGQGPEFLTYFQNEAQLEKSRLLSDRFSAERPKGSFSTLEIQRTEQGDSAMYLCASSVGGGGYTFGSGTRLTVV.